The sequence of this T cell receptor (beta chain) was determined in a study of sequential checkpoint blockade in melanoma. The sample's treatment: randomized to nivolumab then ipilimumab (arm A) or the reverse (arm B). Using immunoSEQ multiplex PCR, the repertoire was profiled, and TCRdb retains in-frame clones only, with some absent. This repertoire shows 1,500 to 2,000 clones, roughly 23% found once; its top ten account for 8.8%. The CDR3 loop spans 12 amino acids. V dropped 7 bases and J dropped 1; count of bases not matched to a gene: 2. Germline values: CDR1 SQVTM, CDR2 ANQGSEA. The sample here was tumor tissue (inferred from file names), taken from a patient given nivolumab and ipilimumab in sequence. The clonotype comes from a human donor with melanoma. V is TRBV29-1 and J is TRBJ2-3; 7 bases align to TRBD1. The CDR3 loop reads CSATGGTDTQYF. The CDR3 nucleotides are TGCAGCGCAACAGGGGGCACAGATACGCAGTATTTT.